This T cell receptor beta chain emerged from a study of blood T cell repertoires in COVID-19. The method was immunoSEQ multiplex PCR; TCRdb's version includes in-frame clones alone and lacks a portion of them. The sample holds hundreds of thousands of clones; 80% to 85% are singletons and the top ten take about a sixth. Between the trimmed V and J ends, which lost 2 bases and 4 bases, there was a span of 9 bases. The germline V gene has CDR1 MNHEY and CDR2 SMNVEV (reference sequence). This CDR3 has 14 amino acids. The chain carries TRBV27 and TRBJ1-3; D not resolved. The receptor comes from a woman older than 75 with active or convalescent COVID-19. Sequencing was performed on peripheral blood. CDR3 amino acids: CASSLRPGGNTIYF. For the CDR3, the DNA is TGTGCCAGCAGTTTAAGGCCGGGGGGAAACACCATATATTTT.